This T cell receptor (beta chain) was captured by sequencing in a study of OX40 agonist ivuxolimab in advanced cancers. Study details: Across the patients, intravenous ivuxolimab was delivered every 2 weeks at 0.01 to 10 mg/kg.

Profiled with immunoSEQ multiplex PCR; TCRdb holds only in-frame clones, not every one. The profile shows about 45,000 clones, about nine tenths of them singletons. The CDR3 runs 15 residues. Germline CDR1 reads MDHEN; CDR2 reads SYDVKM. V was trimmed by 4 bases and J by 0 bases, leaving 10 bases between them. This TCR came from an adult with an advanced solid tumor such as melanoma, head and neck, liver or kidney cancer. The gene calls are TRBV28 and TRBJ2-1; D is undetermined. This material consisted of CD4+ or CD8+ T cells sorted from blood, taken in a trial of the OX40 agonist ivuxolimab. The CDR3 here is CASSSDGYSYNEQFF. The DNA for the CDR3 is TGTGCCAGCAGTTCGGACGGATACTCCTACAATGAGCAGTTCTTC.